One and the same sample provided the 27 T cell receptor beta chains below, sequenced in a study of T cell repertoires in cytomegalovirus infection. TCRdb re-derived calls from the reads in MiXCR, one entry per CDR3 protein. Here the sample spans around 750,000 distinct CDR3 sequences, roughly 33% being singletons. Antigens for these TCRs are unknown. The sample here was cultured CD8+ T cells from PBMCs, taken from culture after CMV antigen stimulation. Receptors were obtained from a human donor in good health (CMV status not recorded). Some clones in this sample may be carry-over from other donors' samples.

This chain's CDR3 is CASSYRPGTDTQYF. The DNA for the CDR3 is TGTGCCAGCAGTTATAGACCAGGCACAGATACGCAGTATTTT. This rearrangement joins TRBV6-2 or TRBV6-3 to TRBJ2-3; D is unresolved. V was trimmed by 3 bases and J by 1 base, leaving 8 bases between them. The CDR3 has 14 residues. Germline lookup yields CDR1 MNHEY and CDR2 SVGEGT.

This clonotype was observed a few times. CDR3 DNA: TGTGCCATCAGTGAGGACTATCCATACAATGAGCAGTTCTTC. Translating it yields CAISEDYPYNEQFF. The rearrangement uses TRBV10-3 and TRBJ2-1; maybe TRBD2 (5 bases). Trimming shortened V by 2 bases and J by 4 bases, and 9 bases separated the two germline ends. Germline lookup yields CDR1 ENHRY and CDR2 SYGVKD. The CDR3 consists of 14 residues.

The chain couples TRBV6-5 to TRBJ2-1, with D perhaps matching TRBD2 (5 bases). This CDR3 has 13 amino acids. Germline CDR1 and CDR2: MNHEY and SVGAGI. V lost 0 bases and J lost 7, with 7 bases in between. CDR3: CASSYSWENEQFF. CDR3 nucleotides: TGTGCCAGCAGTTACTCGTGGGAGAATGAGCAGTTCTTC.

V gene TRBV5-5 combines with J gene TRBJ2-2, with 14 bases fitting TRBD2. CDR3 length equals 18 residues. J was trimmed by 5 bases and V by 2 bases; bases with no gene match: 8. Germline V lookup: CDR1 SGHKS, CDR2 YYEKEE (reference sequence). In nucleotides, the CDR3 is TGTGCCAGCAGCTTTGGGACAGGGACTAGCGGGGGAACCGGGGAGCTGTTTTTT. Translating it yields CASSFGTGTSGGTGELFF.

The gene calls are TRBV13 and TRBJ1-1; tentatively, D is TRBD1 (5 bases). Germline V gives CDR1 PRHDT, CDR2 FYEKMQ (reference sequence). Trimming shortened V by 10 bases and J by 10 bases, and 19 bases separated the two germline ends. The CDR3 sequence is 12 residues long. The chain's CDR3 is CATGKGKQGAFF. CDR3 in DNA: TGTGCCACCGGCAAAGGGAAGCAGGGAGCTTTCTTT.

This clonotype was observed a handful of times. This rearrangement joins TRBV12-3 or TRBV12-4 to TRBJ2-1; 10 positions agree with TRBD2. The CDR3 is 15 amino acids. J was trimmed by 8 bases and V by 7 bases; bases with no gene match: 11. CDR3 in amino acids: CASKTGSGGADEQFF. The DNA for the CDR3 is TGTGCCAGCAAAACGGGAAGCGGGGGGGCCGATGAGCAGTTCTTC.

This chain links TRBV25-1 with TRBJ2-1; tentative D call: TRBD1 (5 bases). This CDR3 is 10 amino acids long. Germline V gene lookup returns CDR1 MGHDK and CDR2 SYGVNS. V lost 3 bases and J lost 15, with 9 bases in between. The CDR3 loop reads CASSDGRAFF. The CDR3 bases are TGTGCCAGCAGTGATGGCAGGGCGTTCTTC.

This clonotype was counted at least ten times. The chain recombines TRBV7-9 with TRBJ2-3; D may be TRBD2 (6 bases). CDR1 is SEHNR and CDR2 is FQNEAQ in the germline V gene (reference sequence). The CDR3 contains 12 residues. Trimming pared 4 bases from V and 5 bases from J, leaving 7 bases between. DNA of the CDR3: TGTGCCAGCAGCTCGGGGGTAGATACGCAGTATTTT. This encodes CASSSGVDTQYF.

The chain is built from TRBV6-2 or TRBV6-3 and TRBJ2-7; TRBD2 matches 9 bases. CDR3 length equals 14 residues. Germline V gene data show CDR1 as MNHEY and CDR2 as SVGEGT. After removal of 7 bases from V and 4 bases from J, the junction contained 8 bases not matched to a gene. CDR3 sequence reads: CASTNALAGYEQYV. In DNA form, the CDR3 reads TGTGCCAGCACCAACGCTCTAGCGGGGTACGAGCAGTACGTC.

The chain has TRBV7-1 and TRBJ2-5, with D possibly called TRBD1 or TRBD2 (6 bases each). TRBV7-1 is sorted into the ORF group, with uncertain function. This CDR3 region has 16 residues. Trimming removed 2 bases from V and 0 bases from J, with 13 bases in between. The DNA for the CDR3 is TGTGCCAGCAGCTCATCGACAGGAGGGTACCAAGAGACCCAGTACTTC. Translation gives CASSSSTGGYQETQYF.

CDR3 sequence reads: CATSDRDRGRYGYTF. As DNA, the CDR3 is TGTGCCACCAGTGATCGGGACAGGGGAAGGTATGGCTACACCTTC. The rearrangement links TRBV24-1 to TRBJ1-2; 10 bases map to TRBD1. Germline values: CDR1 KGHDR, CDR2 SFDVKD. This CDR3 has 15 residues. Unmatched junction bases numbered 5, after V lost 3 bases and J lost 5 bases.

V usage is TRBV5-1 and J usage is TRBJ2-3; 10 positions match TRBD1. In germline, CDR1 is SGHRS, CDR2 YFSETQ. Trimming at V came to 4 bases and at J to 5 bases, leaving 7 bases not matched to a gene. This CDR3 spans 15 amino acids. CDR3 in DNA: TGCGCCAGCAGCGCGGGGACAGGGGAAGAAGATACGCAGTATTTT. Protein sequence: CASSAGTGEEDTQYF.

This clonotype was picked up a small number of times. The chain links TRBV6-4 to TRBJ2-1; no reliable D call. There are 16 residues in the CDR3. V lost 3 bases and J lost 0, with 12 bases in between. Germline V gene data show CDR1 as MRHNA and CDR2 as SNTAGT. The CDR3 loop is CASSEGFPSSYNEQFF. The DNA for the CDR3 is TGTGCCAGCAGTGAAGGGTTCCCTAGCTCCTACAATGAGCAGTTCTTC.

The CDR3 DNA sequence: TGTGCCAGCATCCTAGGGACAGGACCGAACACTGAAGCTTTCTTT. As protein: CASILGTGPNTEAFF. V usage is TRBV27 and J usage is TRBJ1-1; 8 nucleotides align to TRBD1. CDR1 is MNHEY and CDR2 is SMNVEV in the germline V gene (reference sequence). The CDR3 loop spans 15 amino acids. The V segment lost 7 bases and the J segment 1 base; nucleotides outside the gene matches: 8.

The chain is built from TRBV6-1 and TRBJ1-1; 9 bases are a match to TRBD1. The CDR3 covers 14 residues. With V trimmed by 6 bases and J by 5 bases, 7 bases remained unmatched. Germline values: CDR1 MNHNS, CDR2 SASEGT. The CDR3, as DNA: TGTGCCAGCAGCCACAGGGGGCGTTGGACTGAAGCTTTCTTT. Its translation is CASSHRGRWTEAFF.

This chain connects TRBV27 to TRBJ1-2; D may be TRBD1 (5 bases). V lost 8 bases and J lost 3, with 25 bases in between. Germline V gives CDR1 MNHEY, CDR2 SMNVEV (reference sequence). The length of the CDR3 is 17 residues. The CDR3 region has the DNA TGTGCCAGCGGGCCCAGGGTGGGAAGGACCCACTACTATGGCTACACCTTC. Residues: CASGPRVGRTHYYGYTF.

This rearrangement joins TRBV6-2 or TRBV6-3 to TRBJ2-1, with 9 positions matching TRBD2. The junction had 5 bases not matched to a gene; V was cut back by 6 bases and J by 5 bases. There are 14 residues in the CDR3. Germline loops: CDR1 MNHEY, CDR2 SVGEGT. The CDR3 DNA reads as TGTGCCAGCAGAAAGCGGGGGGCGCACAATGAGCAGTTCTTC. This codes for CASRKRGAHNEQFF.

This clonotype was seen only a few times. V usage is TRBV10-3 and J usage is TRBJ2-5; 7 nucleotides match TRBD1. Trimming took 10 bases from V and 5 from J; bases not matched to a gene: 7. This CDR3 comprises 12 residues. Germline V gives CDR1 ENHRY, CDR2 SYGVKD. The CDR3 DNA sequence: TGTGCCAACTCCCAGGGGGATGAGACCCAGTACTTC. Protein product: CANSQGDETQYF.

The V gene is TRBV12-3 or TRBV12-4, the J gene TRBJ2-1; TRBD2 aligns across 9 bases. There are 16 residues in the CDR3. Trimming took 2 bases from V and 4 from J; bases not matched to a gene: 6. The CDR3 nucleotides are TGTGCCAGCAGTTTATTGGTAGCGGGGGCGTACAATGAGCAGTTCTTC. The encoded protein is CASSLLVAGAYNEQFF.

This clonotype was recorded once. The rearrangement links TRBV7-3 to TRBJ1-1; unclear D gene. Germline CDR1 and CDR2: SGHTA and FQGTGA. The V end lost 3 bases, the J end lost 0 bases, and 17 bases lay between the germline ends. The CDR3 extends over 17 amino acids. CDR3 protein: CASSLEDSLFLNTEAFF. The CDR3 DNA sequence: TGTGCCAGCAGCTTGGAGGATTCCCTTTTTTTGAACACTGAAGCTTTCTTT. Together with reference TRBV7-3 and TRBJ1-1, the CDR3 gives the full variable domain: GAGVSQTPSNKVTEKGKYVELRCDPISGHTALYWYRQSLGQGPEFLIYFQGTGAADDSGLPNDRFFAVRPEGSVSTLKIQRTERGDSAVYLCASSLEDSLFLNTEAFFGQGTRLTVV.

This clonotype has more than one count but fewer than ten. The chain links TRBV7-9 to TRBJ2-4; D may be TRBD2 (6 bases). V lost 3 bases and J lost 9, with 15 bases in between. The CDR3 covers 14 residues. From germline, CDR1 is SEHNR and CDR2 FQNEAQ (reference sequence). The CDR3 sequence: CASSLGGTLSIQYF. CDR3 nucleotide sequence: TGTGCCAGCAGCTTGGGGGGTACGTTGAGCATTCAGTACTTC.

The gene calls are TRBV27 and TRBJ2-7; the D gene is possibly TRBD1 (5 bases). The CDR3 is 13 amino acids. V was cut by 2 bases and J by 7 bases, with 12 bases left in between. Germline V lookup: CDR1 MNHEY, CDR2 SMNVEV (reference sequence). The CDR3 region has the DNA TGTGCCAGCAGTTTAGGACGGTCAGGGGAGCAGTACGTC. Its translation is CASSLGRSGEQYV.

This clonotype has more than one count but fewer than ten. The chain has TRBV7-8 and TRBJ2-1; 8 nucleotides match TRBD2. Germline V gene sequence: CDR1 SGHVS, CDR2 FQNEAQ. The V segment lost 5 bases and the J segment 4 bases; nucleotides outside the gene matches: 13. This CDR3 has 17 amino acids. CDR3 DNA: TGTGCCAGCAGCATCGGGCCCAGCGGGGGAAAGTACAATGAGCAGTTCTTC. It codes for CASSIGPSGGKYNEQFF.

This clonotype was seen more than once but under ten times. J is TRBJ2-7 and V is TRBV28; 7 nucleotides line up with TRBD1. The CDR3 runs to 14 residues. V was clipped by 6 bases and J by 3 bases; unmatched bases: 8. CDR1 and CDR2 from the germline V gene are MDHEN and SYDVKM. The DNA of the CDR3 is TGTGCCAGCAGCCGGACAGGTCGGTTCTACGAGCAGTACTTC. Translation: CASSRTGRFYEQYF.

The chain is built from TRBV19 and TRBJ1-4, with 7 bases that match TRBD1. The germline V gene has CDR1 LNHDA and CDR2 SQIVND (reference sequence). The CDR3 loop spans 14 amino acids. V lost 5 bases to trimming and J lost 7 bases; unmatched junction nucleotides: 7. The DNA of the CDR3 is TGTGCCAGTAGTCCCCACAGGGGCGGTGAAAAACTGTTTTTT. Its translation is CASSPHRGGEKLFF. Full variable domain (missing parts from reference TRBV19 and TRBJ1-4): DGGITQSPKYLFRKEGQNVTLSCEQNLNHDAMYWYRQDPGQGLRLIYYSQIVNDFQKGDIAEGYSVSREKKESFPLTVTSAQKNPTAFYLCASSPHRGGEKLFFGSGTQLSVL.

The rearrangement joins TRBV6-1 to TRBJ2-7, with 8 bases lining up with TRBD2. With V trimmed by 1 base and J by 4 bases, 6 bases remained unmatched. This CDR3 comprises 15 residues. Germline V gene sequence: CDR1 MNHNS, CDR2 SASEGT. The CDR3 loop is CASSEGGGGSYEQYF. The CDR3 DNA reads as TGTGCCAGCAGTGAAGGGGGCGGGGGGTCTTACGAGCAGTACTTC.

J is TRBJ2-2 and V is TRBV7-6, with a weak D call TRBD2 (7 bases). The CDR3 loop spans 15 amino acids. Between the trimmed V and J ends, which lost 4 bases and 0 bases, there was a span of 9 bases. Germline V CDR1 and CDR2: SGHVS, FNYEAQ. Here the CDR3 DNA reads TGTGCCAGCAGCTGGGGGGGCGCGAACACCGGGGAGCTGTTTTTT. It specifies CASSWGGANTGELFF. The variable domain in full, completed from reference TRBV7-6 and TRBJ2-2, reads GAGVSQSPRYKVTKRGQDVALRCDPISGHVSLYWYRQALGQGPEFLTYFNYEAQQDKSGLPNDRFSAERPEGSISTLTIQRTEQRDSAMYRCASSWGGANTGELFFGEGSRLTVL.